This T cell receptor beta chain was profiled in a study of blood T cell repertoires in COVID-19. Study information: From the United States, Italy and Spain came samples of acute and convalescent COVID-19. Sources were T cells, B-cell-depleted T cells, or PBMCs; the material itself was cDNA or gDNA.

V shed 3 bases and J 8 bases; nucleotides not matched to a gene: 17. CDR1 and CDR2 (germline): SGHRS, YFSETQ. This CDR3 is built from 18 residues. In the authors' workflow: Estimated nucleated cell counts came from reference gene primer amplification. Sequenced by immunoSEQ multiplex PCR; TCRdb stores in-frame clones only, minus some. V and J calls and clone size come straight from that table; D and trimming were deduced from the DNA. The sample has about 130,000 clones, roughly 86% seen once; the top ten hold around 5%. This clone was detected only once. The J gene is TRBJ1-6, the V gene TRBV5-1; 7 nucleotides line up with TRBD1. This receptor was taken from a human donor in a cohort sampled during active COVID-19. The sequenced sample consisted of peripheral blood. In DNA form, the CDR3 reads TGCGCCAGCAGCTCCGATCCACAGGGGCCCTACTCTTATTCACCCCTCCACTTT. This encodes CASSSDPQGPYSYSPLHF. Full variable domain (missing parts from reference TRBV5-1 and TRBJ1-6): KAGVTQTPRYLIKTRGQQVTLSCSPISGHRSVSWYQQTPGQGLQFLFEYFSETQRNKGNFPGRFSGRQFSNSRSEMNVSTLELGDSALYLCASSSDPQGPYSYSPLHFGNGTRLTVT.